A single T cell receptor (beta chain) is shown here with its context. The sample originates from a study of blood T cell repertoires in COVID-19. In the study overall: In each case, the material was cDNA or gDNA derived from T cells, B-cell-depleted T cells, or PBMCs.

The germline V gene has CDR1 SGHVS and CDR2 FQNEAQ. V lost 5 bases and J 6 bases, leaving 10 bases between the germline ends. CDR3 size: 13 residues. Under the authors' procedure: Counts of nucleated cells, estimated from reference gene primer amplification, were obtained. Data came from immunoSEQ multiplex PCR; TCRdb stores just in-frame clones and leaves some out. From that table come the V and J calls and clone size; the DNA was used to work out D and trimming. The sample yields 99,000 or so clones, 75% to 90% seen once. This clonotype was obtained from a man aged 45 to 65 with acute or convalescent COVID-19. Sequenced: peripheral blood. This chain links TRBV7-8 with TRBJ2-2; D is undetermined. In DNA, the CDR3 is TGTGCCAGCAGCCAATCAGTGTCCGGGGAGCTGTTTTTT. Its protein is CASSQSVSGELFF.